These 24 T cell receptor beta chains originate from one sample sequenced in a study of cytomegalovirus exposure and HLA in healthy donors. PCR was performed using 60 Vbeta and 13 Jbeta primers. The assay was immunoSEQ multiplex PCR, and TCRdb's table has in-frame clones only and misses some. Altogether 140,000 or so clones are present, more than 55% being singletons, with the ten largest covering 6.5%. The sequenced sample consisted of PBMCs. The origin of the receptors is a woman in her sixties in good health and CMV-seronegative.

This clone was seen only a few times. The chain has TRBV7-2 and TRBJ2-3; 10 nucleotides match TRBD2. Germline V gene sequence: CDR1 SGHTA, CDR2 FQGNSA. The length of the CDR3 is 15 residues. Germline trimming cut 1 base from V and 3 bases from J; bases unmatched to any gene: 1. The CDR3: CASSLVSGGTDTQYF. CDR3 bases: TGTGCCAGCAGCTTAGTTAGCGGGGGGACAGATACGCAGTATTTT. Drawing the rest from reference TRBV7-2 and TRBJ2-3, the complete variable domain is GAGVSQSPSNKVTEKGKDVELRCDPISGHTALYWYRQSLGQGLEFLIYFQGNSAPDKSGLPSDRFSAERTGGSVSTLTIQRTQQEDSAVYLCASSLVSGGTDTQYFGPGTRLTVL.

V is TRBV5-1 and J is TRBJ1-1; D may be TRBD1 (6 bases). Germline V gene sequence: CDR1 SGHRS, CDR2 YFSETQ. Trimming pared 5 bases from V and 4 bases from J, leaving 18 bases between. The CDR3 has 15 residues. In nucleotides, the CDR3 is TGCGCCAGCAGGCTGGTGGGGGGGCCGGGCACTGAAGCTTTCTTT. This codes for CASRLVGGPGTEAFF.

The chain links TRBV9 to TRBJ2-1, with 7 bases lining up with TRBD2. CDR1 and CDR2 from the germline V gene are SGDLS and YYNGEE. The CDR3 is 16 residues long. The junction had 10 bases not matched to a gene; V was cut back by 4 bases and J by 3 bases. CDR3 sequence: CASSPPAGTIYNEQFF. The CDR3 DNA reads as TGTGCCAGCAGCCCTCCCGCAGGGACTATCTACAATGAGCAGTTCTTC. Full variable domain (missing parts from reference TRBV9 and TRBJ2-1): DSGVTQTPKHLITATGQRVTLRCSPRSGDLSVYWYQQSLDQGLQFLIQYYNGEERAKGNILERFSAQQFPDLHSELNLSSLELGDSALYFCASSPPAGTIYNEQFFGPGTRLTVL.

The chain couples TRBV5-4 to TRBJ1-1, with 9 bases identical to TRBD1. Germline lookup yields CDR1 SGHNT and CDR2 YYREEE (reference sequence). This CDR3 is 17 amino acids long. Trimming removed 7 bases from V and 4 bases from J; junction bases left unmatched: 17. CDR3 in amino acids: CASPPPGTGNIGTEAFF. The DNA of the CDR3 is TGTGCCAGCCCCCCCCCGGGGACAGGGAATATAGGCACTGAAGCTTTCTTT.

The chain recombines TRBV6-5 with TRBJ2-1; 8 positions match TRBD2. The J segment lost 10 bases and the V segment lost 5 bases, leaving 10 bases of the junction unmatched. CDR1 MNHEY and CDR2 SVGAGI come from the germline V gene. The CDR3 covers 14 residues. The CDR3 region is CASSASGRAWEQFF. CDR3 bases: TGTGCCAGCAGTGCTAGCGGGCGGGCATGGGAGCAGTTCTTC.

Regarding this clone: The same CDR3 also results from other DNA sequences found in this sample. The V call is TRBV9, the J call TRBJ1-6; D ambiguous. Germline V gene data show CDR1 as SGDLS and CDR2 as YYNGEE. The CDR3 totals 14 residues. Trimming removed 2 bases at V and 7 bases at J, with 10 bases between. The CDR3 DNA sequence: TGTGCCAGCAGCGTGCGAGGCGCAAATTCACCCCTCCACTTT. Its translation: CASSVRGANSPLHF. Full variable domain (rest looked up from reference TRBV9 and TRBJ1-6): DSGVTQTPKHLITATGQRVTLRCSPRSGDLSVYWYQQSLDQGLQFLIQYYNGEERAKGNILERFSAQQFPDLHSELNLSSLELGDSALYFCASSVRGANSPLHFGNGTRLTVT.

The chain is built from TRBV6-1 and TRBJ1-1, with TRBD1 matching 7 bases. CDR1 is MNHNS, CDR2 SASEGT, per germline. The CDR3 runs 15 residues. Trimming removed 2 bases from V and 2 bases from J; junction bases left unmatched: 5. The CDR3 sequence is CASSEQTGLNTEAFF. The CDR3, as DNA: TGTGCCAGCAGTGAACAGACAGGGTTAAACACTGAAGCTTTCTTT.

V is TRBV27 and J is TRBJ2-3; TRBD2 matches at 10 bases. After removal of 6 bases from V and 1 base from J, the junction contained 1 base not matched to a gene. The CDR3 loop spans 14 amino acids. Germline V lookup: CDR1 MNHEY, CDR2 SMNVEV (reference sequence). CDR3 DNA sequence: TGTGCCAGCAGGGGGACTAGCGGCACAGATACGCAGTATTTT. Translation gives CASRGTSGTDTQYF.

The chain couples TRBV7-2 to TRBJ1-1, with D possibly TRBD1 on 5 matching bases. The CDR3 loop spans 15 amino acids. V dropped 2 bases and J dropped 3 bases, with 13 bases sitting between them. Germline V gene data show CDR1 as SGHTA and CDR2 as FQGNSA. The CDR3 DNA is TGTGCCAGCAGCTTATCGGGGGATGGATACACTGAAGCTTTCTTT. Its translation is CASSLSGDGYTEAFF.

The chain is built from TRBV5-4 and TRBJ2-3; 8 bases fit TRBD2. V was pared by 2 bases and J by 2 bases, with 7 bases of the junction left unmatched. Germline CDR1 reads SGHNT; CDR2 reads YYREEE (reference sequence). The CDR3 contains 16 residues. The CDR3 protein is CASSLLAGGYTDTQYF. In nucleotides, the CDR3 is TGTGCCAGCAGCTTACTCGCGGGGGGTTACACAGATACGCAGTATTTT.

The genes are TRBV5-4 and TRBJ1-2; D might be TRBD1 (5 bases). The germline V gene encodes CDR1 SGHNT and CDR2 YYREEE (reference sequence). Trimming left V 0 bases short and J 5 bases short, with 14 bases between. The CDR3 consists of 15 residues. The CDR3 DNA sequence: TGTGCCAGCAGCTTGGTTGGACATACGGTATATGGCTACACCTTC. Encoded protein: CASSLVGHTVYGYTF.

The genes are TRBV19 and TRBJ2-1; TRBD2 matches 8 bases. Germline V gene lookup returns CDR1 LNHDA and CDR2 SQIVND (reference sequence). Trimming at V came to 3 bases and at J to 10 bases, leaving 5 bases not matched to a gene. This CDR3 is 13 amino acids long. The CDR3 coding sequence is TGTGCCAGTAGTATGCAGCGGGAGTACGAGCAGTTCTTC. This translates into CASSMQREYEQFF.

In nucleotides, the CDR3 is TGCGCCAGCAGCCTCAGGGAGGGAACCACAGATACGCAGTATTTT. The encoded protein is CASSLREGTTDTQYF. The chain links TRBV5-1 to TRBJ2-3; 7 bases line up with TRBD2. Per the germline V gene, CDR1 is SGHRS and CDR2 is YFSETQ. This CDR3 has 15 residues. J was trimmed by 2 bases and V by 4 bases; bases with no gene match: 7.

J is TRBJ2-3 and V is TRBV7-2; perhaps TRBD1 as D (6 bases). Germline V gene lookup returns CDR1 SGHTA and CDR2 FQGNSA. The CDR3 has 15 residues. V lost 2 bases to trimming and J lost 4 bases, with 13 bases between them. The CDR3 nucleotides read TGTGCCAGCAGCTTATTCCCCAGGGGCGCAGATACGCAGTATTTT. Its protein product is CASSLFPRGADTQYF.

This chain connects TRBV19 to TRBJ1-1, with a weak D call TRBD1 (6 bases). CDR1 is LNHDA, CDR2 SQIVND, per germline (reference sequence). With 8 bases removed from V and 0 bases from J, the gap between germline ends came to 10 bases. The CDR3 contains 13 residues. CDR3 in amino acids: CASLGQMNTEAFF. The DNA of the CDR3 is TGTGCCAGTCTCGGACAGATGAACACTGAAGCTTTCTTT. Full variable domain (rest looked up from reference TRBV19 and TRBJ1-1): DGGITQSPKYLFRKEGQNVTLSCEQNLNHDAMYWYRQDPGQGLRLIYYSQIVNDFQKGDIAEGYSVSREKKESFPLTVTSAQKNPTAFYLCASLGQMNTEAFFGQGTRLTVV.

The chain uses TRBV5-6 and TRBJ2-5; TRBD2 aligns across 8 bases. The CDR3 contains 14 residues. V lost 2 bases to trimming and J lost 1 base; unmatched junction nucleotides: 1. CDR1 is SGHDT, CDR2 YYEEEE, per germline. Here the CDR3 reads CASSFGGGQETQYF. In DNA, the CDR3 is TGTGCCAGCAGCTTCGGGGGGGGCCAAGAGACCCAGTACTTC.

The chain carries TRBV11-3 and TRBJ2-2; no firm D call. Germline-derived CDR1 and CDR2 are SGHNT and YENEEA. The CDR3 is made up of 13 amino acids. V dropped 5 bases and J dropped 4 bases, with 8 bases sitting between them. CDR3 nucleotide sequence: TGTGCCAGCAGCATGCGTCCCACCGGGGAGCTGTTTTTT. This translates into CASSMRPTGELFF.

J is TRBJ1-2 and V is TRBV7-8; possible D gene TRBD1, 5 bases. CDR1 is SGHVS, CDR2 FQNEAQ, per germline. V was clipped by 6 bases and J by 8 bases, with 19 bases between them. This CDR3 is built from 14 residues. CDR3 coding DNA: TGTGCCAGCAGGCCCGGGGGTGGCGTCGGGGGCTACACCTTC. Its protein is CASRPGGGVGGYTF.

This chain connects TRBV7-6 to TRBJ1-4, with 8 bases aligning to TRBD1. Looked up from germline, CDR1 is SGHVS and CDR2 is FNYEAQ. The J segment lost 3 bases and the V segment lost 5 bases, leaving 5 bases of the junction unmatched. This CDR3 has 15 residues. CDR3 DNA sequence: TGTGCCAGCAGCATGACAGGGGTAGCTAATGAAAAACTGTTTTTT. This codes for CASSMTGVANEKLFF.

This chain uses TRBV5-1 with TRBJ2-7; D possibly corresponds to TRBD2 (5 bases). Germline values: CDR1 SGHRS, CDR2 YFSETQ. This CDR3 comprises 14 residues. V lost 0 bases and J 2 bases, leaving 9 bases between the germline ends. The CDR3 sequence is CASSLGSAAYEQYF. The CDR3 coding sequence is TGCGCCAGCAGCTTGGGGTCAGCGGCCTACGAGCAGTACTTC. The complete variable domain, with remaining parts taken from reference TRBV5-1 and TRBJ2-7, reads KAGVTQTPRYLIKTRGQQVTLSCSPISGHRSVSWYQQTPGQGLQFLFEYFSETQRNKGNFPGRFSGRQFSNSRSEMNVSTLELGDSALYLCASSLGSAAYEQYFGPGTRLTVT.

The sample holds a few counts of this clone. The rearrangement joins TRBV5-4 to TRBJ2-2, with 8 nucleotides matching TRBD1. The V gene's germline CDR1 is SGHNT and CDR2 YYREEE (reference sequence). V trimming: 0 bases; J trimming: 0 bases; junction bases outside the gene matches: 1. The CDR3 contains 16 residues. CDR3 sequence (DNA): TGTGCCAGCAGCTTGGGGGACAGGACGAACACCGGGGAGCTGTTTTTT. Amino acids: CASSLGDRTNTGELFF.

This clone has a handful of counts. The chain uses TRBV14 and TRBJ1-1; D unresolved. Deletions cut 4 bases from V and 6 bases from J, with 15 bases between. The CDR3 sequence is 14 residues long. CDR1 is SGHDN, CDR2 FVKESK, per germline. DNA for the CDR3: TGTGCCAGCAGCCTCCGGGTCAGTGGCGCTGAAGCTTTCTTT. It encodes CASSLRVSGAEAFF. Full variable domain (rest looked up from reference TRBV14 and TRBJ1-1): EAGVTQFPSHSVIEKGQTVTLRCDPISGHDNLYWYRRVMGKEIKFLLHFVKESKQDESGMPNNRFLAERTGGTYSTLKVQPAELEDSGVYFCASSLRVSGAEAFFGQGTRLTVV.

V gene TRBV15 combines with J gene TRBJ2-1, with D possibly being TRBD2 (6 bases). V dropped 9 bases and J dropped 6 bases, with 12 bases sitting between them. The CDR3 sequence is 12 residues long. The germline CDR1 and CDR2 sequences are LNHNV and YYDKDF (reference sequence). The CDR3 sequence: CATRGLSNEQFF. The CDR3 DNA follows: TGTGCCACTAGGGGACTCAGCAATGAGCAGTTCTTC.

The genes are TRBV7-3 and TRBJ1-3; D is perhaps TRBD1 (6 bases). V lost 5 bases and J 2 bases, leaving 13 bases between the germline ends. The CDR3 loop spans 15 amino acids. Germline assignment: CDR1 SGHTA and CDR2 FQGTGA. The DNA for the CDR3 is TGTGCCAGCAGCCATTTACAGGGAACTGGAAACACCATATATTTT. This translates into CASSHLQGTGNTIYF.